Listed below are T cell receptor beta chains from one sample, sequenced in a study of human T cells and chemical hapten exposure. TCRdb re-derived calls from the RACE reads in MiXCR, one entry per CDR3 protein. The sample has 65,000 to 95,000 distinct CDR3 sequences; over 9.5% are singletons. The sequencing here drew on whole blood, taken in connection with sensitization to the hapten diphenylcyclopropenone (DPC). All receptors come from a woman in her sixties with alopecia areata. Some clones in this sample may be carry-over from other donors' samples. CDR3s include the opening cysteine and the closing phenylalanine or tryptophan. The D gene is left open where the match is weak. Some rows mark clone size as missing; the rest say once, few, many or name a class of expanded clone.

clone_size: many
d_call: TRBD1
v_call: TRBV7-8
j_call: TRBJ1-5
cdr3_nt: TGTGCCAGCAGCCCCCAGACAGGGGGCAATCAGCCCCAGCATTTT
cdr3_aa: CASSPQTGGNQPQHF

clone_size: many
d_call: .
v_call: TRBV6-1
j_call: TRBJ2-1
cdr3_nt: TGTGCCAGCAGTTTGCCCTACAATGAGCAGTTCTTC
cdr3_aa: CASSLPYNEQFF

clone_size: many
d_call: .
v_call: TRBV3-1
j_call: TRBJ2-1
cdr3_nt: TGTGCCAGCAGCCTAGACGACGGTAGAGAGCAGTTCTTC
cdr3_aa: CASSLDDGREQFF

clone_size: few
d_call: TRBD2
v_call: TRBV20-1
j_call: TRBJ2-3
cdr3_nt: TGCAGGGCCCTACCGGGACTAGGCGAAGATACGCAGTATTTT
cdr3_aa: CRALPGLGEDTQYF

clone_size: .
d_call: .
v_call: TRBV7-9
j_call: TRBJ1-5
cdr3_nt: TGTGCAAGCAGCTCGGGGGGCGAAAGCGGTCAGCCCCAGCATTTT
cdr3_aa: CASSSGGESGQPQHF

clone_size: .
d_call: .
v_call: TRBV11-2
j_call: TRBJ1-1
cdr3_nt: TGTGCCAGCAGCTTAGATGGGTCAGAGGCCACTGAAGCTTTCTTT
cdr3_aa: CASSLDGSEATEAFF

clone_size: few
d_call: .
v_call: TRBV25-1
j_call: TRBJ2-3
cdr3_nt: TGTGCCAGCAGTGAATTGGTTAGATTTGGCACAGATACGCAGTATTTT
cdr3_aa: CASSELVRFGTDTQYF

clone_size: few
d_call: .
v_call: TRBV7-6
j_call: TRBJ1-2
cdr3_nt: TGTGCCAGCAGCTTTAGCCCCCCCCGGGCCGGTAACTATGGCTACACCTTC
cdr3_aa: CASSFSPPRAGNYGYTF

clone_size: .
d_call: .
v_call: TRBV20-1
j_call: TRBJ2-3
cdr3_nt: TGCAGTGCTATGGACCCCGAGGTGGCAGATACGCAGTATTTT
cdr3_aa: CSAMDPEVADTQYF

clone_size: many
d_call: .
v_call: TRBV30
j_call: TRBJ1-4
cdr3_nt: TGTGCCGGCTCCCCCCCCTCGGGTCGAACTAATGAAAAACTGTTTTTT
cdr3_aa: CAGSPPSGRTNEKLFF

clone_size: few
d_call: TRBD1
v_call: TRBV27
j_call: TRBJ2-7
cdr3_nt: TGTGCCAGCAGTCCCCAGGGGGCGCGTTTCGAGCAGTACTTC
cdr3_aa: CASSPQGARFEQYF

clone_size: many
d_call: .
v_call: TRBV19
j_call: TRBJ2-2
cdr3_nt: TGTGCCAGTAGTCGGTGGGATCGGACCGGGGAGCTGTTTTTT
cdr3_aa: CASSRWDRTGELFF

clone_size: many
d_call: .
v_call: TRBV2
j_call: TRBJ1-6
cdr3_nt: TGTGCCAGCAGTCTACCCCTCCAGAGCTCCTATAATTCACCCCTCCACTTT
cdr3_aa: CASSLPLQSSYNSPLHF

clone_size: .
d_call: .
v_call: TRBV4-1
j_call: TRBJ1-6
cdr3_nt: TGCGCCAGCAGCCAAACTCAGGATTCACCCCTCCACTTT
cdr3_aa: CASSQTQDSPLHF

clone_size: .
d_call: .
v_call: TRBV11-2
j_call: TRBJ1-2
cdr3_nt: TGTGCCAGCAGCTTAGAGGGCTATGGCTACACCTTC
cdr3_aa: CASSLEGYGYTF

clone_size: .
d_call: TRBD1
v_call: TRBV2
j_call: TRBJ1-5
cdr3_nt: TGTGCCACCAAGGACAGGGGGCCAGCCCAGCATTTT
cdr3_aa: CATKDRGPAQHF

clone_size: many
d_call: .
v_call: TRBV9
j_call: TRBJ1-1
cdr3_nt: TGTGCCAGCAGCGTCATGGTAGCCACTGAAGCTTTCTTT
cdr3_aa: CASSVMVATEAFF

clone_size: many
d_call: .
v_call: TRBV18
j_call: TRBJ1-5
cdr3_nt: TGTGCCAGCTCACCTGGGGCAGGGGAAAATCAGCCCCAGCATTTT
cdr3_aa: CASSPGAGENQPQHF

clone_size: .
d_call: TRBD1
v_call: TRBV9
j_call: TRBJ2-5
cdr3_nt: TGTGCCAGCAGCGCCGGGACAGGCCACCAAGAGACCCAGTACTTC
cdr3_aa: CASSAGTGHQETQYF

clone_size: few
d_call: TRBD1
v_call: TRBV6-4
j_call: TRBJ1-6
cdr3_nt: TGTGCCAGCAGTGAAGGACAGGGGGGATCACCCCTCCACTTT
cdr3_aa: CASSEGQGGSPLHF

clone_size: many
d_call: .
v_call: TRBV20-1
j_call: TRBJ2-5
cdr3_nt: TGCAGCCTCCGGGGCAGGGAGACCCAGTACTTC
cdr3_aa: CSLRGRETQYF

clone_size: many
d_call: .
v_call: TRBV3-1
j_call: TRBJ1-2
cdr3_nt: TGTGCCAGCAGCCTTGGCTGGGCAGAGTACACCTTC
cdr3_aa: CASSLGWAEYTF

clone_size: few
d_call: TRBD1
v_call: TRBV6-6
j_call: TRBJ2-7
cdr3_nt: TGTGCCAGCAGCCCGGGACAGAGTACGATAGGGAGCTTC
cdr3_aa: CASSPGQSTIGSF

clone_size: few
d_call: .
v_call: TRBV5-4
j_call: TRBJ2-7
cdr3_nt: TGTGCCAGCAGCGGGAGCTCCTACGAGCAGTACTTC
cdr3_aa: CASSGSSYEQYF